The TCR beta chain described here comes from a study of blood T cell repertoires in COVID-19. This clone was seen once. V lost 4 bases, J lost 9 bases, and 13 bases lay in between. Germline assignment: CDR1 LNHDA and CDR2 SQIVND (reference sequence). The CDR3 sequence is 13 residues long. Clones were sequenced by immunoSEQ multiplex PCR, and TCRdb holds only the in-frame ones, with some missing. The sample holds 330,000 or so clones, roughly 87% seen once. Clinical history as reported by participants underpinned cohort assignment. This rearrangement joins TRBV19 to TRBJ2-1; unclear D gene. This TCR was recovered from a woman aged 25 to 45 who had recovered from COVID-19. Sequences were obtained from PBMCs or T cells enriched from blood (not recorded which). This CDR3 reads CASSNPGLGEQFF. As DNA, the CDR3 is TGTGCCAGTAGTAATCCGGGTTTGGGTGAGCAGTTCTTC.